The TCR beta chain described here comes from a study of T cell responses to AZD1222 COVID-19 vaccine (dated by TCRdb to the early 2020s). Regarding the complete study: TCR sequencing covered roughly 230 trial participants: 207 given two doses of AZD1222 and around 26 given two doses of MenACWY control vaccine. Trial participants were enrolled into age subgroups of 18-55, 56-69 and 70-plus years, which contained about 160, 30 and 59 TCR-sequenced participants, respectively. Points the paper makes about the study in general: Because no samples from the day 14 peak response were available, repertoires could be characterized only after the peak T cell response. Conclusions about previously exposed vaccinees are limited, since just five to seven AZD1222 recipients were seropositive for SARS-CoV-2 at baseline. Participants were mostly white British, with more females than males. The authors suggested clonal diversity may have been underestimated. Reportedly, close to half of the unique spike-specific TCRs recognized epitopes lying outside the regions that are mutated in the B.1.351 and B.1.1.7 variants. The whole spike protein was spanned by vaccine-associated CD4 TCRs, and dominant responses were seen in regions 160-218 and 743-854. The 56-69-year group was small, and its depth increase did not reach significance, likely because of low power. Spike-specific TCR breadth and depth rose significantly after two AZD1222 doses compared with day 0 and with MenACWY recipients.

The CDR3 regions of human TCRbeta chains were analyzed by immunosequencing. The original pipeline was this. Repertoire TCRs were matched against a reference library of SARS-CoV-2-specific TCRs generated with the MIRA antigen-specificity platform. Breadth meant the fraction of unique TCRs that were SARS-CoV-2-associated, whereas depth meant the fraction of total T cells that were SARS-CoV-2-associated. Using the MIRA data, each spike-specific TCR was assigned both to the spike region to which the TCR was reactive and to a CD4 or CD8 class. Log10-transformed breadth and depth values were compared by one-way ANOVA with Sidak's multiple comparisons tests. TCRdb carries this immuneACCESS record with in-frame sequences only. Its versions omit some clonotypes, under half of them owing to an unresolved V gene in the studies checked, with the rest unexplained. D and trimming come from the DNA, and the V and J calls and clone size come from that table. The sample table contains some 150,000 clones; only one count was recorded for roughly nine tenths of them. The ten largest clones add up to around 4.6% of the sample.

This specimen's time point label, interpreted: baseline before first vaccination. The sample's treatment or condition label, in plain terms: meningococcal conjugate vaccine given as trial control. Samples from vaccinated people were obtained from the UK trials COV001 and COV002, which included a single-blind randomized controlled phase 2/3 trial of AZD1222 (ChAdOx1 nCoV-19) in healthy adults. For TCRbeta chain sequencing, PBMC samples from trial participants were taken at day 0 and at day 28 after the second dose. Here V drops 5 bases and J drops 9 bases, and the junction holds 17 bases not matched to any gene. Inclusive of the bounding cysteine and phenylalanine, the CDR3 is 17 residues long. Kept here is only the CDR3 DNA, which spans 51 bases and is read in frame from base 1. According to the germline V gene (reference sequence), CDR1 reads SEHNR and CDR2 reads FQNEAQ. Note on this clone: This clone's antigen is unknown. No quality values exist for individual bases; no much larger clone is one base distant.

The clonotype was recovered from an adult in good health. Sequencing was performed on peripheral blood, taken on day 0 of MenACWY control vaccination. The chain links TRBV7-9 with TRBJ2-5; 11 of the junction bases match TRBD2. The DNA sequence is given as TGTGCCAGCAGCCAGCAAGCAGGGACTAGCGGTCGGTTGGCCCAGTACTTC. The encoded protein is CASSQQAGTSGRLAQYF.